The 17 T cell receptor beta chains below were found in one sample sequenced in a study of blood T cell repertoires in COVID-19. Some clones are missing from TCRdb's copy, which holds only in-frame ones; the method was immunoSEQ multiplex PCR. Among 300,000 to 400,000 clones listed, roughly 86% were seen once. Sequenced sample: peripheral blood. These receptor sequences come from a woman in her sixties or seventies with COVID-19, enrolled during active disease.

The chain combines TRBV7-2 with TRBJ2-3; the D gene is possibly TRBD1 (5 bases). V dropped 3 bases and J dropped 4 bases, with 14 bases sitting between them. Germline lookup yields CDR1 SGHTA and CDR2 FQGNSA. The CDR3 extends over 15 amino acids. CDR3 nucleotides: TGTGCCAGCAGCTTCGGTGGGGCCCTTTCAGATACGCAGTATTTT. It yields the protein CASSFGGALSDTQYF. The entire variable domain, with the rest obtained from reference TRBV7-2 and TRBJ2-3, is as follows: GAGVSQSPSNKVTEKGKDVELRCDPISGHTALYWYRQSLGQGLEFLIYFQGNSAPDKSGLPSDRFSAERTGGSVSTLTIQRTQQEDSAVYLCASSFGGALSDTQYFGPGTRLTVL.

This sequence joins TRBV11-1 and TRBJ2-5, with D possibly matching TRBD1 (6 bases). This CDR3 has 14 residues. In germline, CDR1 is SGHAT, CDR2 FQDESV (reference sequence). Trimming removed 2 bases at V and 4 bases at J, with 11 bases between. The chain's CDR3 is CASSLRAGVETQYF. The CDR3 region has the DNA TGTGCCAGCAGCTTAAGGGCAGGGGTAGAGACCCAGTACTTC.

The chain uses TRBV4-1 and TRBJ2-6; 9 bases match TRBD2. The CDR3 has 19 residues. V dropped 4 bases and J dropped 1; count of bases not matched to a gene: 11. Looked up from germline, CDR1 is MGHRA and CDR2 is YSYEKL. The CDR3 here is CASSRQQLAGFSGANVLTF. Written as DNA, the CDR3 is TGCGCCAGCAGCCGACAACAACTAGCGGGTTTTTCTGGGGCCAACGTCCTGACTTTC.

This chain connects TRBV19 to TRBJ2-7, with 12 nucleotides matching TRBD1. CDR1 and CDR2 (germline): LNHDA, SQIVND (reference sequence). The junction had 12 bases not matched to a gene; V was cut back by 5 bases and J by 4 bases. This CDR3 region has 17 residues. The CDR3 sequence: CASSQGTGGERRYEQYF. The CDR3 DNA reads TGTGCCAGTAGTCAAGGGACAGGGGGCGAACGGCGGTACGAGCAGTACTTC.

The chain employs TRBV11-2 and TRBJ2-5; 8 bases align to TRBD1. The V and J ends lost 5 bases and 4 bases, in that order; junction bases with no gene match: 3. The CDR3 has 13 amino acids. Per germline, CDR1 SGHAT and CDR2 FQNNGV. Written as DNA, the CDR3 is TGTGCCAGCAGCAATGACAGGGGAGAGACCCAGTACTTC. Translation: CASSNDRGETQYF.

The rearrangement uses TRBV7-9 and TRBJ1-6, with D maybe TRBD1 (6 bases). Per the germline V gene, CDR1 is SEHNR and CDR2 is FQNEAQ (reference sequence). Trimming took 5 bases from V and 5 from J, leaving 10 bases between them. The CDR3 is 14 residues long. In DNA form, the CDR3 reads TGTGCCAGCAGCCCGGACAGCGATAATTCACCCCTCCACTTT. Translated, it gives CASSPDSDNSPLHF.

The gene calls are TRBV19 and TRBJ1-5; no clear D gene. V lost 11 bases to trimming and J lost 2 bases, with 16 bases between them. In germline, CDR1 is LNHDA, CDR2 SQIVND (reference sequence). The CDR3 covers 14 residues. The CDR3 loop reads CASSAGMGNQPQHF. The DNA of the CDR3 is TGTGCCTCCAGTGCGGGGATGGGCAATCAGCCCCAGCATTTT.

The V gene is TRBV10-2, the J gene TRBJ1-1; D unresolved. V was clipped by 8 bases and J by 4 bases, with 14 bases between them. The CDR3 is made up of 13 amino acids. CDR1 is WSHSY, CDR2 SAAADI, per germline. In DNA form, the CDR3 reads TGCGCCAGCGAGCGACCCCCCGGCACTGAAGCTTTCTTT. It yields the protein CASERPPGTEAFF.

This clone was seen once. The CDR3 nucleotides read TGTGCCAGCAGCCGCAGACAGGGGACTAATTCACCCCTCCACTTT. Its protein is CASSRRQGTNSPLHF. The chain joins TRBV7-3 to TRBJ1-6, with TRBD1 matching over 8 bases. Trimming removed 5 bases from V and 6 bases from J; junction bases left unmatched: 6. The germline CDR1 and CDR2 sequences are SGHTA and FQGTGA. This CDR3 has 15 residues. The full variable domain, with the rest looked up from reference TRBV7-3 and TRBJ1-6, is GAGVSQTPSNKVTEKGKYVELRCDPISGHTALYWYRQSLGQGPEFLIYFQGTGAADDSGLPNDRFFAVRPEGSVSTLKIQRTERGDSAVYLCASSRRQGTNSPLHFGNGTRLTVT.

The gene calls are TRBV5-4 and TRBJ2-6; possible D gene TRBD2, 5 bases. Germline lookup yields CDR1 SGHNT and CDR2 YYREEE (reference sequence). The CDR3 covers 16 residues. V was trimmed by 4 bases and J by 4 bases, leaving 15 bases between them. DNA of the CDR3: TGTGCCAGCAGCCCTCCAGGACTTTCCGGGGCCAACGTCCTGACTTTC. Protein product: CASSPPGLSGANVLTF.

The CDR3 sequence is CASSYSLGTGGYGYTF. The DNA for the CDR3 is TGTGCCAGCAGTTACTCGTTAGGGACAGGGGGCTATGGCTACACCTTC. The rearrangement uses TRBV6-5 and TRBJ1-2; 11 nucleotides align to TRBD1. The V gene end was trimmed by 0 bases and the J gene end by 4 bases; junction bases not matched to a gene: 4. Germline loops: CDR1 MNHEY, CDR2 SVGAGI. CDR3 length equals 16 residues.

The chain recombines TRBV4-1 with TRBJ1-2; no clear D gene. From germline, CDR1 is MGHRA and CDR2 YSYEKL. Trimming cost V 1 base and J 4 bases, with 13 bases left between them. The length of the CDR3 is 15 residues. CDR3 nucleotides: TGCGCCAGCAGCCAAGTCCGGGGAGTGGGCTATGGCTACACCTTC. Its translation: CASSQVRGVGYGYTF.

The J gene is TRBJ2-7, the V gene TRBV6-6; D might be TRBD1 (6 bases). This CDR3 is built from 15 residues. Per germline, CDR1 MNHNY and CDR2 SVGAGI (reference sequence). V was cut by 0 bases and J by 10 bases, with 19 bases left in between. The chain's CDR3 is CASSYSGQGYAVQYF. CDR3 nucleotides: TGTGCCAGCAGTTACTCGGGGCAGGGGTATGCGGTTCAGTACTTC.

The J gene is TRBJ2-2, the V gene TRBV5-1; 15 bases match TRBD2. CDR3 length: 17 amino acids. Germline V gene lookup returns CDR1 SGHRS and CDR2 YFSETQ. Losses at the gene ends were 3 bases for V and 3 bases for J; bases not matched to a gene: 3. This CDR3 reads CASSWTSGGADTGELFF. The CDR3 coding sequence is TGCGCCAGCAGCTGGACTAGCGGGGGGGCTGACACCGGGGAGCTGTTTTTT.

CDR3 bases: TGTGCCAGCAGCCCGGTACTTGCAACTAATGAAAAACTGTTTTTT. This codes for CASSPVLATNEKLFF. The chain uses TRBV9 and TRBJ1-4; D not resolved. The CDR3 contains 15 residues. The ends were cut back, 4 bases at V and 0 bases at J, with 10 bases in the middle. In germline, CDR1 is SGDLS, CDR2 YYNGEE.

In its sample, this clone was seen once. This chain connects TRBV6-5 to TRBJ1-3, with a possible D match to TRBD1 (5 bases). Deletions cut 7 bases from V and 0 bases from J, with 13 bases between. Germline loops: CDR1 MNHEY, CDR2 SVGAGI. This CDR3 contains 15 residues. The CDR3 DNA is TGTGCCAGCAATCGACAGAAGAACTCTGGAAACACCATATATTTT. Encoded protein: CASNRQKNSGNTIYF.

The rearrangement links TRBV6-5 to TRBJ1-4, with a possible D match to TRBD1 (6 bases). V was pared by 6 bases and J by 8 bases, with 16 bases between. The CDR3 contains 14 residues. Germline V gives CDR1 MNHEY, CDR2 SVGAGI. CDR3 sequence reads: CASSGTNPGEKLFF. In DNA form, the CDR3 reads TGTGCCAGCAGCGGGACAAACCCTGGGGAAAAACTGTTTTTT.